The 6 T cell receptor beta chains given below trace back to one sample, sequenced in a study of molecular identifiers for immune sequencing clone quantification. TCRdb re-derived calls from the PCR reads in MiXCR, one entry per CDR3 protein. The profile covers over 8,000 distinct CDR3 sequences, with 15% to 20% appearing a single time and roughly 2% taken by the ten largest. The source material was naive CD8+ T cells from blood, with Jurkat cell RNA spiked in. Noted subset: FACS-sorted CD8+CD4-CCR7+CD45RA+ naive T cells. Source of these receptors: a human donor in good health. Some libraries in this study had Jurkat cell RNA spiked in.

This clonotype has a count of ten or more. The chain is built from TRBV20-1 and TRBJ2-7, with 10 nucleotides matching TRBD2. Per germline, CDR1 DFQATT and CDR2 SNEGSKA (reference sequence). Unmatched junction bases numbered 4, after V lost 3 bases and J lost 2 bases. This CDR3 has 14 amino acids. The CDR3 nucleotides are TGCAGTGCTAGGGGGACTAGCGTAGCCTACGAGCAGTACTTC. Protein: CSARGTSVAYEQYF.

As regards this clonotype: The junction departs from germline at one end; a sequencing error may be responsible. The rearrangement links TRBV24-1 to TRBJ2-1, with D possibly being TRBD1 (7 bases). The CDR3 spans 16 residues. The germline CDR1 and CDR2 sequences are KGHDR and SFDVKD. CDR3 DNA sequence: TGTGCCACCAGTGATTTAGGAGGGGGCGCATACAATGAGCAGCTCTTC. Protein sequence: CATSDLGGGAYNEQLF.

In this sample, this clonotype turned up many times. The chain links TRBV28 to TRBJ2-7; the D is unclear. Looked up from germline, CDR1 is MDHEN and CDR2 is SYDVKM. CDR3 size: 13 residues. V gave up 5 bases and J gave up 0 bases, with 8 bases separating them. CDR3 nucleotides: TGTGCCAGCAGTCCAGTAGACTCCTACGAGCAGTACTTC. Protein sequence: CASSPVDSYEQYF.

This clonotype has ten or more counts. CDR3 sequence: CASRGPNYGYTF. CDR3 bases: TGTGCCAGCAGGGGGCCTAACTATGGCTACACCTTC. The chain joins TRBV12-3 or TRBV12-4 to TRBJ1-2; a weak D match, TRBD1 (5 bases). The CDR3 runs 12 residues. Between the trimmed V and J ends, which lost 6 bases and 0 bases, there was a span of 5 bases.

This clonotype was found many times. The chain is built from TRBV20-1 and TRBJ1-5, with D possibly TRBD1 on 6 matching bases. This CDR3 has 15 residues. Trimming removed 0 bases from V and 5 bases from J, with 14 bases in between. Germline CDR1 DFQATT, CDR2 SNEGSKA (reference sequence). CDR3 loop: CSARDRGRGDQPQHF. CDR3 nucleotide sequence: TGCAGTGCTAGAGATCGGGGCAGGGGAGATCAGCCCCAGCATTTT.

This clonotype was seen ten or more times. The rearrangement uses TRBV5-4 and TRBJ2-7, with D possibly being TRBD2 (5 bases). V dropped 2 bases and J dropped 7 bases, with 13 bases sitting between them. CDR1 is SGHNT and CDR2 is YYREEE in the germline V gene (reference sequence). The CDR3 loop spans 13 amino acids. CDR3 protein: CASSLVAGEEQYF. Written as DNA, the CDR3 is TGTGCCAGCAGCTTAGTCGCCGGGGAAGAGCAGTACTTC.